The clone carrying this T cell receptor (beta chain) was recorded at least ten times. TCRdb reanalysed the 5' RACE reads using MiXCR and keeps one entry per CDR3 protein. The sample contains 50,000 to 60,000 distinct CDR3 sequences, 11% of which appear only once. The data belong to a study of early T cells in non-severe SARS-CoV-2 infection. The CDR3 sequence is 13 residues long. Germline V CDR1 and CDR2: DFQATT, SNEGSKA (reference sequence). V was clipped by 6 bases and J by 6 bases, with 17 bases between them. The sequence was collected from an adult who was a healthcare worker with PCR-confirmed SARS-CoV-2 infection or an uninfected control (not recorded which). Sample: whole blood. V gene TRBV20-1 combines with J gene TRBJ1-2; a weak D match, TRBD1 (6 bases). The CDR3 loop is CSATPGTPNGYTF. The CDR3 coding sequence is TGCAGTGCAACTCCAGGGACACCCAATGGCTACACCTTC.